The rows below give T cell receptor beta chains drawn from one sample of a study of cytomegalovirus exposure and HLA in healthy donors. Repertoires were generated with immunoSEQ multiplex PCR, while TCRdb's copy carries only in-frame clones and drops some. The sample yields over 50,000 clones, about 80% seen once. Sequences were obtained from PBMCs. The receptor set was obtained from a man aged 40-55 years in good health and CMV-seronegative. Each CDR3 is given with its conserved first and last residue. The D gene is left open where the match is weak. Some rows have no size entry. The others give once, few or many, or a class for an expanded clone.

v_call	d_call	clone_size	j_call	cdr3_aa	cdr3_nt
TRBV5-4	NA	NA	TRBJ2-3	CASSLGPQARTDTQYF	TGTGCCAGCAGCTTGGGACCCCAAGCGCGCACAGATACGCAGTATTTT
TRBV5-1	TRBD2	NA	TRBJ2-2	CASRAGGNTGELFF	TGCGCCAGCAGAGCGGGGGGGAACACCGGGGAGCTGTTTTTT
TRBV6-5	TRBD1	NA	TRBJ2-1	CASSYANRGLGDEQFF	TGTGCCAGCAGTTACGCGAATAGGGGGCTCGGAGATGAGCAGTTCTTC
TRBV4-1	NA	NA	TRBJ1-5	CASSQSRSSNQPQHF	TGCGCCAGCAGCCAATCGAGGAGTAGCAATCAGCCCCAGCATTTT
TRBV5-1	TRBD1	NA	TRBJ1-1	CASSLGTGGNTEAFF	TGCGCCAGCAGCTTGGGGACAGGGGGCAACACTGAAGCTTTCTTT
TRBV6-6	NA	NA	TRBJ2-7	CASTNRVSSYEQYF	TGTGCCAGCACCAACAGGGTTAGCTCCTACGAGCAGTACTTC
TRBV9	NA	few	TRBJ1-1	CASSPREGAEAFF	TGTGCCAGCAGCCCCAGGGAAGGCGCTGAAGCTTTCTTT
TRBV7-9	NA	NA	TRBJ2-2	CASSLAGKGESGTGELFF	TGTGCCAGCAGCTTAGCGGGGAAAGGGGAAAGTGGAACCGGGGAGCTGTTTTTT
TRBV19	TRBD1	NA	TRBJ1-2	CASSVKQGKGGYTF	TGTGCCAGTAGTGTGAAACAGGGGAAGGGTGGCTACACCTTC
TRBV7-9	NA	NA	TRBJ1-4	CASSQNRALIEKLFF	TGTGCCAGCAGCCAAAACAGGGCGCTGATTGAAAAACTGTTTTTT
TRBV19	NA	NA	TRBJ1-4	CASKWGGKLFF	TGTGCCAGTAAATGGGGCGGAAAACTGTTTTTT
TRBV25-1	NA	NA	TRBJ1-1	CASSEYSNSEAFF	TGTGCCAGCAGTGAATATTCCAACTCGGAAGCTTTCTTT
TRBV7-9	TRBD1	NA	TRBJ2-4	CASSSPQGGDKNIQYF	TGTGCCAGCAGCTCCCCACAAGGGGGCGACAAAAACATTCAGTACTTC
TRBV9	NA	NA	TRBJ1-1	CASSVKQGTEAFF	TGTGCCAGCAGCGTCAAACAGGGCACTGAAGCTTTCTTT
TRBV2	NA	NA	TRBJ1-5	CASSERAGFADQPQHF	TGTGCCAGCAGTGAAAGGGCGGGGTTTGCGGACCAGCCCCAGCATTTT
TRBV30	TRBD1	NA	TRBJ1-3	CAWSLGQGVGNTIYF	TGTGCCTGGAGTCTCGGACAGGGAGTTGGAAACACCATATATTTT
TRBV19	TRBD1	once	TRBJ1-2	CASTKRTGHYGYTF	TGTGCCAGTACCAAGAGGACAGGGCACTATGGCTACACCTTC
TRBV4-3	NA	NA	TRBJ2-2	CASSLGGPGELFF	TGCGCCAGCAGCTTGGGGGGGCCCGGGGAGCTGTTTTTT
TRBV5-1	TRBD2	NA	TRBJ2-2	CASSLLSSGGATGELFF	TGCGCCAGCAGCCTTCTTTCTAGCGGGGGGGCAACCGGGGAGCTGTTTTTT
TRBV5-4	NA	few	TRBJ2-6	CASSSAVLRVPGANVLTF	TGTGCCAGCAGCTCTGCGGTTCTCCGGGTACCTGGGGCCAACGTCCTGACTTTC
TRBV30	TRBD1	NA	TRBJ2-3	CAWSLGQGTDTQYF	TGTGCCTGGAGTCTAGGACAGGGGACAGATACGCAGTATTTT
TRBV27	TRBD1	NA	TRBJ1-2	CASSASRTGSDYGYTF	TGTGCCAGCAGTGCCTCCCGGACAGGGTCTGACTATGGCTACACCTTC
TRBV18	TRBD1	NA	TRBJ1-1	CASSVTGGTEAFF	TGTGCCAGCTCTGTCACAGGGGGCACTGAAGCTTTCTTT
TRBV2	TRBD1	once	TRBJ2-2	CASRGWTGENTGELFF	TGTGCCAGCCGAGGGTGGACAGGGGAGAACACCGGGGAGCTGTTTTTT
TRBV5-1	NA	NA	TRBJ1-1	CASTAEGRMNTEAFF	TGCGCCAGCACCGCGGAGGGCAGGATGAACACTGAAGCTTTCTTT
TRBV5-1	TRBD1	once	TRBJ1-1	CASSVGQGVTNTEAFF	TGCGCCAGCAGCGTGGGACAGGGAGTTACCAACACTGAAGCTTTCTTT
TRBV4-1	NA	NA	TRBJ1-1	CASSQPDRSNTEAFF	TGCGCCAGCAGCCAACCCGACAGATCGAACACTGAAGCTTTCTTT
TRBV7-2	NA	NA	TRBJ2-3	CASSSLVASTDTQYF	TGTGCCAGCAGCTCGTTGGTGGCTAGCACAGATACGCAGTATTTT
TRBV4-3	TRBD1	few	TRBJ2-7	CASSPRLRTGGLVSATLYEQYF	TGCGCCAGCAGCCCCCGGCTCCGGACAGGGGGATTGGTGTCGGCCACCTTATACGAGCAGTACTTC
TRBV6-1	NA	NA	TRBJ1-2	CASPRARGAYGYTF	TGTGCCAGCCCCCGGGCTCGGGGGGCGTATGGCTACACCTTC
TRBV5-4	NA	NA	TRBJ1-1	CASSLAVTGEAFF	TGTGCCAGCAGCTTGGCTGTGACGGGAGAAGCTTTCTTT
TRBV15	NA	NA	TRBJ1-5	CATSRDTREADKPQHF	TGTGCCACCAGCAGAGATACTCGAGAGGCCGATAAGCCCCAGCATTTT
TRBV7-8	NA	NA	TRBJ1-5	CATTQGGNQPQHF	TGTGCCACCACACAGGGTGGCAATCAGCCCCAGCATTTT
TRBV30	NA	NA	TRBJ1-5	CAWSVRGPIGPQHF	TGTGCCTGGAGTGTGCGGGGCCCGATCGGGCCCCAGCATTTT
TRBV7-2	NA	NA	TRBJ2-2	CASSLILSGLPSGELFF	TGTGCCAGCAGCTTAATTCTTTCCGGACTACCGTCCGGGGAGCTGTTTTTT
TRBV5-4	TRBD1	once	TRBJ1-6	CASSLVRAGGNSPLHF	TGTGCCAGCAGCTTGGTGAGGGCAGGGGGCAATTCACCCCTCCACTTT
TRBV4-3	NA	NA	TRBJ1-4	CASSQVRVVWGTKANEKLFF	TGCGCCAGCAGCCAAGTGAGGGTTGTCTGGGGAACGAAGGCTAATGAAAAACTGTTTTTT
TRBV28	NA	NA	TRBJ1-3	CASSTAGGSRNTIYF	TGTGCCAGCAGTACAGCGGGGGGGTCTAGAAACACCATATATTTT
TRBV5-6	NA	NA	TRBJ1-5	CASSFKGARIQPQHF	TGTGCCAGCAGCTTTAAAGGGGCCAGGATCCAGCCCCAGCATTTT
TRBV2	TRBD1	NA	TRBJ1-4	CASSGTGINEKLFF	TGTGCCAGCAGTGGGACAGGTATTAATGAAAAACTGTTTTTT
TRBV6-1	NA	once	TRBJ1-4	CASSEIVSNEKLFF	TGTGCCAGCAGTGAAATAGTCTCTAATGAAAAACTGTTTTTT
TRBV21-1	NA	NA	TRBJ1-1	CASSRGHLNTEAFF	TGTGCCAGCAGCAGAGGACACTTGAACACTGAAGCTTTCTTT
TRBV4-2	NA	NA	TRBJ2-2	CASGQRADTGELFF	TGTGCCAGCGGTCAGCGGGCAGATACCGGGGAGCTGTTTTTT
TRBV6-1	TRBD1	NA	TRBJ1-5	CASSESGGYNQPQHF	TGTGCCAGCAGTGAATCAGGGGGGTATAATCAGCCCCAGCATTTT
TRBV6-5	TRBD1	NA	TRBJ1-4	CASRGQGEEKLFF	TGTGCCAGCAGAGGACAGGGTGAAGAAAAACTGTTTTTT
TRBV11-2	NA	NA	TRBJ1-1	CASSLDLGLRGTEAFF	TGTGCCAGCAGCTTAGATCTGGGTCTAAGAGGCACTGAAGCTTTCTTT
TRBV5-6	NA	NA	TRBJ1-6	CASSGWTDINSPLHF	TGTGCCAGCAGCGGCTGGACAGACATTAATTCACCCCTCCACTTT
TRBV27	NA	NA	TRBJ1-2	CASSFDRSYGYTF	TGTGCCAGCAGTTTCGACAGGTCCTATGGCTACACCTTC
TRBV6-5	NA	NA	TRBJ2-3	CASSYDGSRTTDTQYF	TGTGCCAGCAGTTACGACGGGAGCCGGACCACAGATACGCAGTATTTT
TRBV30	NA	NA	TRBJ2-4	CAWEQGSKNIQYF	TGTGCCTGGGAACAGGGATCCAAAAACATTCAGTACTTC
TRBV19	TRBD2	once	TRBJ2-1	CASSPLAGGIYNEQFF	TGTGCCAGTAGTCCCCTAGCGGGGGGAATATACAATGAGCAGTTCTTC
TRBV7-8	NA	NA	TRBJ2-2	CASSQGRANTGELFF	TGTGCCAGCAGCCAGGGGCGGGCGAACACCGGGGAGCTGTTTTTT
TRBV5-1	TRBD1	NA	TRBJ2-2	CASSKNRGDTGELFF	TGCGCCAGCAGCAAAAACAGGGGAGACACCGGGGAGCTGTTTTTT
TRBV6-6	TRBD2	NA	TRBJ2-3	CASCPGGTDTQYF	TGTGCCAGTTGCCCCGGGGGGACAGATACGCAGTATTTT
TRBV2	NA	NA	TRBJ2-4	CASRAYGTTKNIQYF	TGTGCCAGCAGAGCCTATGGGACAACCAAAAACATTCAGTACTTC
TRBV11-2	TRBD2	NA	TRBJ2-3	CASSLALAGGTDTQYF	TGTGCCAGCAGCTTAGCTCTAGCGGGGGGCACAGATACGCAGTATTTT
TRBV30	TRBD1	once	TRBJ1-4	CAWSQGQGNEKLFF	TGTGCCTGGAGTCAGGGACAGGGTAATGAAAAACTGTTTTTT
TRBV7-2	TRBD2	NA	TRBJ2-7	CASSFQGRGLAGGAYEQYF	TGTGCCAGCAGCTTTCAGGGTCGGGGACTAGCGGGGGGCGCCTACGAGCAGTACTTC
TRBV28	NA	NA	TRBJ1-5	CASSPPGRGGLVRSNQPQHF	TGTGCCAGCAGTCCACCGGGACGGGGCGGACTAGTACGTAGCAATCAGCCCCAGCATTTT